This T cell receptor beta chain derives from a study of T-cell reconstitution after alpha-beta-depleted transplantation in children (dated by TCRdb to about 2016). Looking at the study overall: Using TCR repertoire profiling, the study followed T-cell immune reconstitution in a quantitative way in children after TCRalphabeta/CD19-depleted allogeneic hematopoietic cell transplantation.

What the treatment or condition label conveys for this sample: allogeneic hematopoietic cell transplantation with graft depleted of TCRalphabeta T cells and CD19 B cells. The children who served as transplant recipients had been given grafts of TCRalphabeta/CD19-depleted allogeneic hematopoietic cells. This clonotype was picked up many times. Its antigen has not been determined. Base quality data are lacking; no much larger clone is found one base away. Library preparation used PCR. The run used an Illumina HiSeq 2500. To normalize quantification of the TCRbeta repertoire, the TCR libraries were built with molecular barcoding that relied on unique molecular identifiers. The public reads were quality trimmed at Q25 with fastp and then assembled into clones with MiXCR by TCRdb, keeping productive beta chains. Rows with one shared CDR3 protein collapse into an entry with the most common genes and DNA. The sample table holds about 460,000 distinct CDR3 sequences, of which about an eighth were seen once. About 15% of the sample goes to the ten largest clones.

The germline V gene sets CDR1 to MDHEN and CDR2 to SYDVKM. The cysteine opens and the phenylalanine closes a CDR3 of 19 amino acids. Only CDR3 DNA is held: 57 bases, read in frame from base 1. Trimming takes 2 bases off V and 0 bases off J; junction bases not matched to a gene: 8. Study-level results and caveats: Over subsequent months, a decline in hyperexpanded clone frequencies was noted, and after one year, T-cell counts and TCRbeta diversity were mostly ascribed to newly produced T cells. About two months after transplant, the apparently early recovery of alphabetaT-cell counts reportedly depended on just several hundred clones that had expanded rapidly and came from non-depleted graft cells. In some patients, high TCRbeta diversity at day 60 was attributed to recipient T cells and intrathymic progenitors that had survived conditioning.

This clonotype originated in a female patient aged 2-10 years who had a stem cell transplant for aplastic anemia, so the T cells may come from the graft donor. Sequencing used PBMCs, mostly from graft donor cells, obtained 180 days after TCRalphabeta/CD19-depleted stem cell transplant. The sequence is built from TRBV28 and TRBJ2-6, with 9 bases aligning to TRBD1. This receptor has the CDR3 CASSLSQTGGASGANVLTF. In nucleotides, the sequence is TGTGCCAGCAGTTTAAGCCAAACAGGGGGCGCCTCTGGGGCCAACGTCCTGACTTTC.